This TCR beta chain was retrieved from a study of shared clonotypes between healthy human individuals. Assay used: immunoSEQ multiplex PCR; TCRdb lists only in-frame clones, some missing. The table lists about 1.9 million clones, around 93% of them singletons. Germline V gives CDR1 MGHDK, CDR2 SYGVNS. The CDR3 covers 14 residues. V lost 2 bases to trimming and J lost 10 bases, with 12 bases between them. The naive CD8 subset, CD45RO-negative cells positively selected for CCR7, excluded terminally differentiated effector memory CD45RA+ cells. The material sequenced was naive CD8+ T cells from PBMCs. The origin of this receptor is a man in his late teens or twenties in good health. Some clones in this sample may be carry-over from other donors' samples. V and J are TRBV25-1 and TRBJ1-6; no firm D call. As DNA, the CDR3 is TGTGCCAGCAGTGAACTGGGGTTCTACTCACCCCTCCACTTT. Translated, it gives CASSELGFYSPLHF.